This TCR beta chain was sequenced during a study of breast tumors, draining lymph nodes, adjacent tissues. The CDR3 contains 17 residues. Germline lookup yields CDR1 LNHDA and CDR2 SQIVND (reference sequence). V lost 2 bases, J lost 3 bases, and 17 bases lay in between. Study outcomes and limitations: Most tumor T cells seemingly derive from lymph node, then expand in tumor. Luminal-like breast cancer showed significantly greater tumor-nontumor repertoire similarity than basal-like breast cancer did. Data only fit, rather than demonstrated, lymph node origin of most tumor T cells. Tumors had less TCR diversity than lymph nodes, more than nontumor tissue.

The lymph nodes were axillary draining lymph nodes from breast cancer patients. This clonotype was observed at least ten times. As yet, its antigen is unknown. One entry per CDR3 protein results from TCRdb running MiXCR on the multiplex PCR reads. The sample holds 150,000 to 200,000 distinct CDR3 sequences; 25% to 40% are singletons and the top ten take 3.5% to 4.5%. The receptor was derived from a female donor with breast cancer. Some clones in this sample may be carry-over from other donors' samples. The chain uses TRBV19 and TRBJ1-5; a possible D gene is TRBD1 (5 bases). Sequencing was performed on axillary lymph node tissue. CDR3 sequence: CASSIRTLSPLNQPQHF. In nucleotides, the CDR3 is TGTGCCAGTAGTATAAGGACATTATCTCCCCTCAATCAGCCCCAGCATTTT.